This TCR beta chain was obtained from a study of Graves' ophthalmopathy and Graves' hyperthyroidism. This CDR3 contains 11 residues. Trimming shortened V by 6 bases and J by 7 bases, and 9 bases separated the two germline ends. CDR3 regions of TCR beta were amplified from RNA transcripts. After a first-round RT-PCR with HTBI primers, a second-round multiplex PCR was run. TCRdb independently ran MiXCR on the multiplex PCR reads; one entry per CDR3 protein. The repertoire consists of 500,000 to 600,000 distinct CDR3 sequences, with less than 45% occurring once and the leading ten covering about 4.2%. This receptor was identified in an adult man with Graves' hyperthyroidism. The specimen was peripheral blood or thyroid tissue (not recorded which). This rearrangement joins TRBV12-3 or TRBV12-4 to TRBJ2-5, with D possibly being TRBD2 (6 bases). The CDR3, as DNA: TGTGCCAGCAGCCATAGCGGGACCCAGTACTTC. Translating it yields CASSHSGTQYF.